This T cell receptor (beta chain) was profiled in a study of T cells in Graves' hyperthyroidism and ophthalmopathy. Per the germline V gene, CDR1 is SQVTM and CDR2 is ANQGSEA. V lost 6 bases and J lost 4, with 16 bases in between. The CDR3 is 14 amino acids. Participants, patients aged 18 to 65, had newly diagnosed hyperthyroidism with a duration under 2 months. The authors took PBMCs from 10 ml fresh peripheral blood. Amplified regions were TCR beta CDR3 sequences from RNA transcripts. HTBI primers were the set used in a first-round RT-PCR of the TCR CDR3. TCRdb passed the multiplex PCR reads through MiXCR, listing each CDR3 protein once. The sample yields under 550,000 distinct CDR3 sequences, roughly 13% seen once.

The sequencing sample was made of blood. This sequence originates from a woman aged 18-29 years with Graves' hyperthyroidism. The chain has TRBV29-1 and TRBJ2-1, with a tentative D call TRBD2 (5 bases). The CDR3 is CSVGDYLKYNEQFF. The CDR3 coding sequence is TGCAGCGTAGGAGACTACCTCAAGTACAATGAGCAGTTCTTC.